This entry concerns a single T cell receptor beta chain. The sample originates from a study of CD8 T cells in Susac syndrome. RNA amounts of roughly 0.45 to 1 ug underwent reverse transcription with random hexamers. It was immunoSEQ multiplex PCR that amplified TCR beta CDR3 across 54 Vbeta and 13 Jbeta. One entry per CDR3 protein, called by TCRdb with MiXCR from the immunoSEQ multiplex PCR reads. The sample carries some 150,000 distinct CDR3 sequences, more than 85% recorded once. Diagnostic criteria for definite or probable disease, in their recently defined form, were met by the patients with Susac syndrome. The length of the CDR3 is 14 residues. The germline V and J ends were trimmed by 7 bases and 9 bases, with 16 bases remaining between them. Germline CDR1 reads MDHEN; CDR2 reads SYDVKM.

Input material: CD4+ T cells from PBMCs. V is TRBV28 and J is TRBJ1-6; a possible D gene is TRBD1 (5 bases). The TCR sequence derives from a human donor with Susac syndrome. The CDR3 is CASTKWGGGSPLHF. CDR3 nucleotide sequence: TGTGCCAGCACCAAATGGGGGGGAGGTTCACCCCTCCACTTT.